These T cell receptor beta chains were read from a single sample in a study of vaccination and CD4 T cells after COVID-19. These TCRs' antigens remain unknown. Each CDR3 protein gets one entry after TCRdb re-called the PCR reads with MiXCR. Here the sample spans approximately 13,000 distinct CDR3 sequences, 36% being singletons. Sequencing was performed on cultured CD4+ T cells from blood. These receptors were obtained from a human donor with COVID-19. Both conserved end residues are part of each CDR3. D genes are given only for firm matches. The size field is filled for only some rows; it gives once, few, many or a size class.

clone size,D gene,V gene,J gene,CDR3 protein
few,TRBD2,TRBV20-1,TRBJ2-5,CSATGLAGWLETQYF
NA,NA,TRBV6-1,TRBJ2-5,CASSEASGHFQETQYF
few,NA,TRBV20-1,TRBJ1-4,CSARWTLNEKLFF
NA,NA,TRBV11-3,TRBJ2-5,CASSPSGRETQYF
few,TRBD1,TRBV6-1,TRBJ1-3,CASSGDRLSFGNTIYF
medium-sized,NA,TRBV9,TRBJ2-2,CASSALAAANTGELFF
few,NA,TRBV7-8,TRBJ1-6,CASSLRTENSPLHF
NA,TRBD1,TRBV28,TRBJ1-2,CASSLGSTGGYGYTF
NA,TRBD2,TRBV19,TRBJ2-3,CASSGFPRLAGSTDTQYF
few,TRBD1,TRBV18,TRBJ1-5,CASSPRDRANQPQHF